The clone carrying this T cell receptor beta chain was seen many times. The CDR3 runs to 15 residues. V lost 3 bases to trimming and J lost 0 bases, with 12 bases between them. CDR1 SGDLS and CDR2 YYNGEE come from the germline V gene. The use of genomic DNA as template underpinned the TCR beta VDJ and CDR3 profiling. Using its own MiXCR run on the reads, TCRdb lists one record per CDR3 protein. The table includes approximately 380,000 distinct CDR3 sequences, about two thirds detected once. These data originate in a study of CD8+CD57+ T cells in acquired aplastic anemia. Study-level background: Mean DNA quantity obtained from sorted CD4+ and CD8+ cells was 3 to 3.5 ug.

The rearrangement uses TRBV9 and TRBJ2-5; D is unresolved. The sample was sorted CD4+, CD8+, or CD8+CD57+ T cells (not recorded which) from PBMCs. The clonotype originates from a human donor in good health, serving as a control. CDR3 bases: TGTGCCAGCAGCGCCCCGTTAGGGTACCAAGAGACCCAGTACTTC. Protein sequence: CASSAPLGYQETQYF.